Listed below are T cell receptor beta chains from one sample, sequenced in a study of blood T cell repertoires in COVID-19. Profiling relied on immunoSEQ multiplex PCR, and the TCRdb table lists in-frame clones only, not all of them. The sample shows 250,000 or so clones, around nine tenths of them seen only once. Source material: PBMCs or T cells enriched from blood (not recorded which). All receptors derive from a woman between 18 and 29 years old who had recovered from COVID-19. Both conserved end residues are part of each CDR3. The D gene is left open where the match is weak. Expanded clones are given a class, and other clones once, few, many or no size at all.

J gene,clone size,D gene,V gene,CDR3 protein,CDR3 DNA
TRBJ1-1,.,TRBD1,TRBV4-1,CASSQEPGQLTEAFF,TGCGCCAGCAGCCAAGAGCCGGGACAGCTAACTGAAGCTTTCTTT
TRBJ1-2,.,.,TRBV6-1,CASSEGGQGYGYTF,TGTGCCAGCAGTGAAGGGGGGCAGGGCTATGGCTACACCTTC
TRBJ1-1,.,.,TRBV5-1,CASSLVLAGAGLAEAFF,TGCGCCAGCAGCTTGGTTTTGGCAGGGGCTGGTTTAGCTGAAGCTTTCTTT
TRBJ2-1,.,.,TRBV7-2,CASSPLGGGAYNEQFF,TGTGCCAGCAGCCCCCTTGGAGGGGGGGCCTACAATGAGCAGTTCTTC
TRBJ1-5,.,.,TRBV18,CASSPPLSRGNQPQHF,TGTGCCAGCTCACCACCTTTATCGCGGGGCAATCAGCCCCAGCATTTT
TRBJ2-2,once,TRBD2,TRBV5-6,CASETSGGPNTGELFF,TGTGCCAGCGAGACTAGCGGGGGCCCAAACACCGGGGAGCTGTTTTTT
TRBJ1-4,.,TRBD1,TRBV25-1,CASSESLGQHEKLFF,TGTGCCAGCAGTGAATCGTTGGGACAGCATGAAAAACTGTTTTTT
TRBJ2-7,.,TRBD1,TRBV11-2,CASSTGTGQRPYSYEQYF,TGTGCCAGCAGCACAGGGACAGGGCAAAGACCATACTCCTACGAGCAGTACTTC
TRBJ1-2,.,TRBD1,TRBV19,CASTHIEFRDREDYGYTF,TGTGCCAGTACCCATATTGAATTCCGGGACAGGGAAGACTATGGCTACACCTTC
TRBJ2-1,.,.,TRBV7-8,CASSLVVGSGSSYNEQFF,TGTGCCAGCAGCTTAGTGGTGGGTAGCGGAAGCTCCTACAATGAGCAGTTCTTC
TRBJ2-1,once,TRBD1,TRBV28,CASSGTGGTYNEQFF,TGTGCCAGCAGCGGAACAGGGGGAACCTACAATGAGCAGTTCTTC
TRBJ2-7,once,TRBD2,TRBV9,CASSPRLALNSHEQYF,TGTGCCAGCAGCCCGCGACTAGCTCTCAATTCCCACGAGCAGTACTTC
TRBJ2-5,.,.,TRBV30,CAWSGTPSRETQYF,TGTGCCTGGAGTGGGACACCGAGCCGGGAGACCCAGTACTTC
TRBJ1-3,.,TRBD1,TRBV5-1,CASSLRTGFGNTIYF,TGCGCCAGCAGCCTTCGGACAGGGTTTGGAAACACCATATATTTT
TRBJ2-5,.,TRBD1,TRBV7-9,CASSSSRGRGETQYF,TGTGCCAGCAGTTCTAGCAGGGGGCGCGGTGAGACCCAGTACTTC
TRBJ2-3,.,TRBD1,TRBV14,CASSRQGFSTDTQYF,TGTGCCAGCAGCCGACAGGGTTTTAGCACAGATACGCAGTATTTT
TRBJ1-5,.,TRBD1,TRBV23-1,CASNRTGAPYSNQPQHF,TGCGCCAGCAACCGAACAGGGGCCCCCTATAGCAATCAGCCCCAGCATTTT
TRBJ2-1,.,TRBD2,TRBV3-1/TRBV3-2,CASSRGGSYNEQFF,TGTGCCAGCAGCCGCGGGGGCTCCTACAATGAGCAGTTCTTC
TRBJ1-4,.,TRBD1,TRBV30,CAWGVTGGWGEKLFF,TGTGCCTGGGGGGTTACAGGGGGCTGGGGTGAAAAACTGTTTTTT
TRBJ2-1,.,TRBD2,TRBV5-1,CASSRTSGSPGLNEQFF,TGCGCCAGCAGTCGGACTAGCGGGAGCCCCGGGTTAAATGAGCAGTTCTTC
TRBJ2-3,.,TRBD1,TRBV2,CASGQETDTQYF,TGTGCCAGCGGACAGGAAACAGATACGCAGTATTTT
TRBJ2-5,.,.,TRBV10-3,CAISEGRRETQYF,TGTGCCATCAGTGAAGGGAGGAGGGAGACCCAGTACTTC
TRBJ2-4,.,TRBD2,TRBV7-9,CASSLALGTSGGGNIQYF,TGTGCCAGCAGCTTAGCCCTTGGGACTAGCGGGGGCGGAAACATTCAGTACTTC
TRBJ1-2,few,.,TRBV3-1/TRBV3-2,CASSQAVPYYGYTF,TGTGCCAGCAGCCAAGCGGTCCCCTACTATGGCTACACCTTC
TRBJ2-3,.,TRBD2,TRBV3-1/TRBV3-2,CASSQALAVHTQYF,TGTGCCAGCAGCCAAGCCCTAGCGGTACATACGCAGTATTTT
TRBJ2-5,few,.,TRBV6-5,CASSYGLQETQYF,TGTGCCAGCAGTTACGGGCTCCAAGAGACCCAGTACTTC
TRBJ1-3,.,.,TRBV29-1,CSVEDGGIGNTIYF,TGCAGCGTTGAAGATGGAGGCATTGGAAACACCATATATTTT
TRBJ2-3,.,TRBD2,TRBV28,CASSSPSGSSDTQYF,TGTGCCAGCAGTTCTCCTAGCGGGAGTTCAGATACGCAGTATTTT